Only a few counts were recorded for the clone carrying this TCR beta chain. Its cognate antigen is unknown. Germline V gene sequence: CDR1 MGHDK, CDR2 SYGVNS. The CDR3 loop spans 14 amino acids. Trimming took 4 bases from V and 6 from J; bases not matched to a gene: 8. This sample stems from a study of CD8+CD57+ T cells in acquired aplastic anemia. Study in general: Mean DNA quantity obtained from sorted CD4+ and CD8+ cells was about 3.2 ug. For CD4+ cells, healthy donors had an average of approximately 10 million reads.

Regarding the study as a whole: Patients and controls had CD8+ Simpson's diversity values that were not significantly distinct. Roughly 30 was the count of CD8+ CDR3 sequences that patients shared with controls.

Researchers used genomic DNA as the template to profile TCR beta VDJ and CDR3. TCRdb analysed the reads with MiXCR anew, one entry per CDR3 protein. The table shows 400,000 to 500,000 distinct CDR3 sequences, with about 70% occurring only once. The sequenced material came from sorted CD4+, CD8+, or CD8+CD57+ T cells (not recorded which) from PBMCs. The chain recombines TRBV25-1 with TRBJ2-7; the match to TRBD1 covers 8 bases. The sequence was obtained from a human donor in good health, serving as a control. The CDR3 DNA follows: TGTGCCAGCAGTGGGTGGGGACAGGTCGTCGAGCAGTACTTC. Its translation: CASSGWGQVVEQYF.